The clone carrying this T cell receptor beta chain was found a few times. The antigen is undetermined. The data are from a study of T cell repertoires in cytomegalovirus infection. About the research overall: Alongside well-studied HLA-B-restricted CMV epitopes, recently identified HLA-C-restricted CMV epitopes were also used.

J lost 5 bases, V lost 0 bases, and 5 bases had no gene match. The CDR3 runs to 15 residues. Germline V CDR1 and CDR2: LGHNA, YSLEER. TCRdb called the reads again in MiXCR, with one record for every CDR3 protein. In the table there are hundreds of thousands of distinct CDR3 sequences, 30% to 40% of which are singletons. This TCR was recovered from a human donor in good health (CMV status not recorded). Some clones in this sample may be carry-over from other donors' samples. This sequence joins TRBV4-3 and TRBJ2-3; TRBD2 matches 7 bases. The sequencing used cultured CD8+ T cells from PBMCs, collected from culture after CMV antigen stimulation. CDR3: CASSQESSGEDTQYF. CDR3 DNA: TGCGCCAGCAGCCAAGAGTCTAGCGGAGAAGATACGCAGTATTTT.